This T cell receptor (beta chain) was found in a study of blood T cells in healthy people across ages. Whole-study findings and limits: CMV status of donors was not determined, possibly confounding expanded clonotype changes.

The CDR3 consists of 15 residues. With 2 bases removed from V and 0 bases from J, the gap between germline ends came to 10 bases. Germline CDR1 reads LGHNA; CDR2 reads YNFKEQ. This clonotype came up many times. The antigen remains undetermined. The use of a sample-barcoded 5' primer and a J-beta primer mix characterized a second PCR of about 7 to 12 cycles. TCRdb independently ran MiXCR on the 5' RACE reads; one entry per CDR3 protein. The table includes 650,000 to 1,000,000 distinct CDR3 sequences, about 46% detected once. The specimen was blood. The chain is built from TRBV4-2 and TRBJ2-5; D is unresolved. This TCR was recovered from a man at least 80 years old in good health. CDR3 sequence (DNA): TGTGCCAGCAGCCAACGGGCTTCGTACCAAGAGACCCAGTACTTC. This sequence encodes CASSQRASYQETQYF.